This TCR beta chain was recorded in a study of T cell responses to AZD1222 COVID-19 vaccine. Whole-study findings and limits: At study baseline, merely roughly 6 AZD1222 recipients were seropositive. Along spike, vaccine-associated CD4 TCRs were found throughout, with dominance at 160-218 and 743-854.

With respect to this clone: Its antigen is currently unknown.

V shed 4 bases, J shed 3 bases, and the junction held 16 bases outside the gene matches. The length of the CDR3 is 18 residues. Germline V lookup: CDR1 LGHNA, CDR2 YNFKEQ. Assay used: immunoSEQ multiplex PCR; TCRdb lists only in-frame clones, some missing. The sample lists 160,000 or so clones, approximately 90% occurring once. J is TRBJ2-3 and V is TRBV4-2; TRBD2 matches at 7 bases. Material: peripheral blood, obtained on day 0 of AZD1222 vaccination. This TCR was recovered from an adult in good health. CDR3 protein: CASSPTGDWEGVTDTQYF. For the CDR3, the DNA is TGTGCCAGCAGCCCAACGGGGGACTGGGAGGGTGTTACAGATACGCAGTATTTT.